These T cell receptor beta chains were read from a single sample in a study of blood T cell repertoires in COVID-19. Repertoires were generated with immunoSEQ multiplex PCR, while TCRdb's copy carries only in-frame clones and drops some. The sample lists a few hundred thousand clones; approximately 86% were seen once. The sample consisted of PBMCs or T cells enriched from blood (not recorded which). The receptors originated from a man aged 18 to 29 with acute COVID-19. Both conserved end residues are part of each CDR3. The D gene is left open where the match is weak. Rows may omit the clone size; those that give it use once, few, many or a size class.

v_call	clone_size	d_call	j_call	cdr3_nt	cdr3_aa
TRBV9	-	-	TRBJ2-6	TGTGCCAGCAGCGCCCGTCGGGGCTCTGGGGCCAACGTCCTGACTTTC	CASSARRGSGANVLTF
TRBV15	-	TRBD2	TRBJ2-2	TGTGCCACCAGCATAGGACTAGCGGGGACCGGGGAGCTGTTTTTT	CATSIGLAGTGELFF
TRBV25-1	-	TRBD2	TRBJ2-3	TGTGCCAGCAGTGAAGGAGTTAGCGGGAGGTTTTACACAGATACGCAGTATTTT	CASSEGVSGRFYTDTQYF
TRBV7-9	-	-	TRBJ2-3	TGTGCCAGCGCCCTTGCGGGACCAGGGGATACGCAGTATTTT	CASALAGPGDTQYF
TRBV7-9	once	TRBD1	TRBJ2-6	TGTGCCAGCAGCTCATTTCGACAGGGTGGCTCTGGGGCCAACGTCCTGACTTTC	CASSSFRQGGSGANVLTF
TRBV12-3/TRBV12-4	-	-	TRBJ2-2	TGTGCCGTCTACACCGGGGAGCTGTTTTTT	CAVYTGELFF
TRBV6-4	-	TRBD2	TRBJ2-1	TGTGCCAGCAGTGAAGGGCTAGCGGAAGGGAATGAGCAGTTCTTC	CASSEGLAEGNEQFF
TRBV24-1	-	-	TRBJ2-2	TGTGCCACCAGTGATCCTACCTACACCGGGGAGCTGTTTTTT	CATSDPTYTGELFF
TRBV6-5	-	TRBD1	TRBJ2-7	TGTGCCACCACTTTAGGGACAGGGTCCTACGAGCAGTACTTC	CATTLGTGSYEQYF
TRBV20-1	-	TRBD1	TRBJ1-4	TGCAGTGCTGGTGACAGGGAGGAAATAACTAATGAAAAACTGTTTTTT	CSAGDREEITNEKLFF
TRBV9	-	-	TRBJ2-7	TGTGCCAGCAGCCCGGGACTGCAGAGCTCCTACGAGCAGTACTTC	CASSPGLQSSYEQYF
TRBV27	-	-	TRBJ1-1	TGTGCCAGCAGTCAACCGGGAAGGGACACTGAAGCTTTCTTT	CASSQPGRDTEAFF
TRBV5-1	-	TRBD2	TRBJ2-7	TGCGCCAGCAGCTCCGGACTAGATCGCGAGCAGTACTTC	CASSSGLDREQYF
TRBV4-1	-	-	TRBJ1-5	TGCGCCAGCAGCCAAGGGGCAGGGCACAATCAGCCCCAGCATTTT	CASSQGAGHNQPQHF
TRBV9	-	-	TRBJ2-3	TGTGCCAGCAGCGCCCCGGTGTCTGCCCTTACAGATACGCAGTATTTT	CASSAPVSALTDTQYF
TRBV25-1	-	TRBD1	TRBJ1-1	TGTGCCAGCAGTGTAAACAGGGGGAACACTGAAGCTTTCTTT	CASSVNRGNTEAFF
TRBV19	-	-	TRBJ2-5	TGTGCCAGTAGCAAAACATCGGGGAACCAAGAGACCCAGTACTTC	CASSKTSGNQETQYF
TRBV27	-	TRBD1	TRBJ2-1	TGTGCCAGCAGTTTCCCGACAGGGGGCAATGAGCAGTTCTTC	CASSFPTGGNEQFF
TRBV28	-	-	TRBJ1-5	TGTGCCAGCAGCCAACGGAGGCATCAGCCCCAGCATTTT	CASSQRRHQPQHF
TRBV4-2	few	-	TRBJ1-3	TGTGCCAGCAGGGAGGCTGAGGTCTCTGGAAACACCATATATTTT	CASREAEVSGNTIYF
TRBV19	-	-	TRBJ1-2	TGTGCCAGTAGTATCGGCAGGGGAAACTATGGCTACACCTTC	CASSIGRGNYGYTF
TRBV6-5	-	-	TRBJ1-5	TGTGCCAGCAGTTACGATGGAGGGAACAATCAGCCCCAGCATTTT	CASSYDGGNNQPQHF
TRBV7-9	-	-	TRBJ2-7	TGTGCCAGCAGCTCGCCGGACACTACCTACGAGCAGTACTTC	CASSSPDTTYEQYF
TRBV7-9	-	TRBD1	TRBJ1-1	TGTGCCAGCAGCTTCCAGGGGGCAAACACTGAAGCTTTCTTT	CASSFQGANTEAFF
TRBV30	-	TRBD1	TRBJ1-6	TGTGCCTGGAGGGACAGGGGGCCTTCACCCCTCCACTTT	CAWRDRGPSPLHF
TRBV7-3	-	-	TRBJ2-3	TGTGCCAGCAGCTGGACAGCTACAGATACGCAGTATTTT	CASSWTATDTQYF
TRBV4-3	-	-	TRBJ2-1	TGCGCCAGCAGCCAAGATCGGCAGGGCCAGGGTGATGAGCAGTTCTTC	CASSQDRQGQGDEQFF
TRBV7-3	-	TRBD1	TRBJ1-1	TGTGCCAGCAGGTCTCCGACAGGGACCACTGAAGCTTTCTTT	CASRSPTGTTEAFF
TRBV5-4	-	-	TRBJ1-2	TGTGCCAGCAGCGAGACTCCGGGAAGATCAAACTATGGCTACACCTTC	CASSETPGRSNYGYTF
TRBV30	-	-	TRBJ2-7	TGTGCCTGGAGTGGATCAGGGGCCTACGAGCAGTACTTC	CAWSGSGAYEQYF
TRBV18	-	-	TRBJ2-1	TGTGCCAGCTCACCAGATCATCCCAGGGAGGCCTACAATGAGCAGTTCTTC	CASSPDHPREAYNEQFF
TRBV7-7	-	-	TRBJ2-1	TGTGCTAGCAGCTCGGACTGGAGCTCCTACAATGAGCAGTTCTTC	CASSSDWSSYNEQFF
TRBV3-1/TRBV3-2	-	-	TRBJ2-4	TGTGCCAGCAGCCCCTCGGAGGGAGCCAAAAACATTCAGTACTTC	CASSPSEGAKNIQYF
TRBV28	-	-	TRBJ1-5	TGTGCCAGCAGTTTATCCCCCGCAGGGGATAGCAATCAGCCCCAGCATTTT	CASSLSPAGDSNQPQHF
TRBV24-1	once	TRBD2	TRBJ2-3	TGTGCCACCAGTGATTCAACCCTTAGCGGGAGAGAAACAGATACGCAGTATTTT	CATSDSTLSGRETDTQYF
TRBV28	once	TRBD1	TRBJ1-5	TGTGCCAGCAGTTTAGGACAGGGGTTAGGACAGCCCCAGCATTTT	CASSLGQGLGQPQHF
TRBV2	-	-	TRBJ2-5	TGTGCCAGCACCGATACGGGACAAGAGACCCAGTACTTC	CASTDTGQETQYF
TRBV2	-	-	TRBJ1-2	TGTGCCAGCAGCGGGGCCCCGGGAGATACTATGGATGGCTACACCTTC	CASSGAPGDTMDGYTF
TRBV5-1	-	TRBD1	TRBJ2-1	TGCGCCAGCAGCTCCAGCAGACAGGGGGCGATCCCTGGTGAGCAGTTCTTC	CASSSSRQGAIPGEQFF
TRBV6-1	once	TRBD1	TRBJ1-1	TGTGCCAGCAGTGATGGGACAGGGGGAAACACTGAAGCTTTCTTT	CASSDGTGGNTEAFF
TRBV2	-	TRBD2	TRBJ2-3	TGTGCCAGCAGTGAGGGGGCGGGAGGGCCAGATACGCAGTATTTT	CASSEGAGGPDTQYF
TRBV11-2	-	-	TRBJ2-2	TGTGCCAGCAGCTTTGAAGGGAGAAGAACCGGGGAGCTGTTTTTT	CASSFEGRRTGELFF
TRBV5-1	-	-	TRBJ1-5	TGCGCCAGCAGCTTGGGCACAGATTATAGCAATCAGCCCCAGCATTTT	CASSLGTDYSNQPQHF